What follows describes a single T cell receptor beta chain. Its antigen is not identified. The sample originates from a study of cytotoxic CD8 clonotypes in ibrutinib-treated CLL. Turning to the study itself: A mean of around 260,000 productive templates and approximately 100,000 productive rearrangements was obtained per sample. General observations from the study: Clonality increased at ibrutinib response, then returned toward baseline at progression.

Clones were read by immunoSEQ multiplex PCR, and TCRdb kept only the in-frame ones, dropping some. The data show 140,000 to 150,000 clones, about 70% seen once. From cryopreserved PBMCs came around 2 micrograms of genomic DNA used for TCR beta libraries. V dropped 5 bases and J dropped 1 base, with 14 bases sitting between them. Per the germline V gene, CDR1 is MDHEN and CDR2 is SYDVKM. The CDR3 extends over 16 amino acids. The starting material was PBMCs, obtained after 24 months of ibrutinib treatment. This clonotype was obtained from a human donor with chronic lymphocytic leukemia. This sequence joins TRBV28 and TRBJ1-4; D perhaps matches TRBD1 (6 bases). DNA of the CDR3: TGTGCCAGCAGTCCCCCGGGGGCGCGAACTAATGAAAAACTGTTTTTT. The encoded protein is CASSPPGARTNEKLFF.